This TCR beta chain comes out of a study of cytomegalovirus exposure and HLA in healthy donors. Study in general: Earlier work reported 117 million unique TCR beta sequences from roughly 180 million T cells.

Note on this clone: What it binds is not known.

Findings and limits, study-wide: In most subjects, TCR beta sequences reportedly gave accurate predictions of HLA-A and HLA-B alleles. TCR beta V- and J-gene trimming, according to a later analysis, was linked to a missense DCLRE1C variant. Later work associated fewer than 20,000 TCR beta sequences with HLA alleles at 0.05 false discovery rate.

Vbeta (60) and Jbeta (13) primers were used in the PCR. Data came from immunoSEQ multiplex PCR; TCRdb stores just in-frame clones and leaves some out. The sample consists of 150,000 to 200,000 clones, about four fifths of them appearing once. This clonotype was sampled from a young woman in good health and CMV-seronegative. The sequenced material came from PBMCs.

DNA of the CDR3: TGTGCCAGCAGGACGGACAGGCTGAACACTGAAGCTTTCTTT. This gives the protein CASRTDRLNTEAFF. The rearrangement links TRBV6-1 to TRBJ1-1; TRBD1 matches 7 bases. The ends lost 6 bases at V and 0 bases at J; junction bases unmatched: 4. The CDR3 length is 14 residues. CDR1 MNHNS and CDR2 SASEGT come from the germline V gene.